The 21 T cell receptor beta chains below all came from one sample that was sequenced in a study of T cells after yellow fever vaccination (dated by TCRdb to the late 2010s). Libraries were constructed by 5' RACE. The reads were generated on an Illumina HiSeq 2500. The raw public data were reprocessed by TCRdb itself: fastp quality trimming at Q25, MiXCR clonotype calling, in-frame beta chains only. Every CDR3 protein is listed once, alongside the most common genes and DNA of its rows. In this sample the table shows around 500,000 distinct CDR3 sequences, around a fifth of which occur a single time. The top ten hold about 17% of the sample. Per the publication, the treatment or condition label means: live attenuated yellow fever vaccine strain. Material: PBMCs, obtained roughly 20 days after the first yellow fever vaccination. The source of these receptors is a young man who received the YFV17D yellow fever vaccine.

The genes are TRBV19 and TRBJ2-6; D remains unclear. The ends were cut back, 8 bases at V and 4 bases at J, with 9 bases in the middle. The CDR3 sequence is 13 residues long. Germline CDR1 and CDR2: LNHDA and SQIVND (reference sequence). DNA for the CDR3: TGTGCCAGTGTACCCTCCGGGGCCAACGTCCTGACTTTC. Its protein is CASVPSGANVLTF.

The gene calls are TRBV6-1 and TRBJ2-7; D might be TRBD1 (6 bases). The CDR3 has 16 residues. Trimming removed 1 base from V and 0 bases from J, with 13 bases in between. Germline CDR1 is MNHNS and CDR2 is SASEGT. CDR3 nucleotide sequence: TGTGCCAGCAGTGAAGGGCCAGGGGCTAACTCCTACGAGCAGTACGTC. Protein: CASSEGPGANSYEQYV.

This chain uses TRBV19 with TRBJ1-5; D possibly corresponds to TRBD1 (5 bases). The CDR3 consists of 14 residues. With 6 bases removed from V and 6 bases from J, the gap between germline ends came to 15 bases. Looked up from germline, CDR1 is LNHDA and CDR2 is SQIVND (reference sequence). CDR3 in DNA: TGTGCCAGTAGAACCAGGGTTGTCGGTCAGCCCCAGCATTTT. Protein: CASRTRVVGQPQHF.

In its sample, this clonotype was seen a few times. The gene calls are TRBV29-1 and TRBJ2-3; tentative D call: TRBD2 (6 bases). Germline V lookup: CDR1 SQVTM, CDR2 ANQGSEA. This CDR3 has 13 amino acids. Between the trimmed V and J ends, which lost 6 bases and 3 bases, there was a span of 13 bases. The CDR3 nucleotides are TGCAGCGTGCGACATCGGGGGACAGATACGCAGTATTTT. It codes for CSVRHRGTDTQYF.

This clonotype was seen only a few times. V usage is TRBV11-2 and J usage is TRBJ2-2; 7 positions match TRBD1. This CDR3 contains 15 residues. Germline loops: CDR1 SGHAT, CDR2 FQNNGV. J gave up 1 base and V 4 bases, and 3 bases lay outside the gene matches. The CDR3 reads CASSSRQGNTGELFF. CDR3 sequence (DNA): TGTGCCAGCAGCTCTCGACAGGGGAACACCGGGGAGCTGTTTTTT.

This clonotype was seen a few times. CDR3 sequence (DNA): TGTGCCAGCAGCGGGGGACTAGCGGCTAACACAGATACGCAGTATTTT. Translation gives CASSGGLAANTDTQYF. The V and J genes are TRBV7-2 and TRBJ2-3, with 11 bases identical to TRBD2. Germline V gene data show CDR1 as SGHTA and CDR2 as FQGNSA. The trim removed 5 bases at V and 2 bases at J, leaving 6 bases unmatched. The CDR3 is 16 amino acids.

This clonotype showed up just a few times. The chain has TRBV5-6 and TRBJ1-2; D unclear. This CDR3 has 16 residues. Trimming took 3 bases from V and 4 from J, leaving 19 bases between them. In germline, CDR1 is SGHDT, CDR2 YYEEEE. As DNA, the CDR3 is TGTGCCAGCAGCTGGCGGCACAGCCCGGTTAGCTATGGCTACACCTTC. The encoded protein is CASSWRHSPVSYGYTF.

This chain uses TRBV6-2 or TRBV6-3 with TRBJ1-1; D is undetermined. Germline values: CDR1 MNHEY, CDR2 SVGEGT. V was pared by 2 bases and J by 11 bases, with 9 bases between. The CDR3 runs 11 residues. The CDR3 DNA follows: TGTGCCAGCAGTTACATATGGGCGGCTTTCTTT. Translating gives CASSYIWAAFF.

The V and J genes are TRBV4-3 and TRBJ2-2; D call uncertain. V was trimmed by 2 bases and J by 7 bases, leaving 5 bases between them. CDR1 is LGHNA and CDR2 is YSLEER in the germline V gene. The CDR3 spans 12 residues. The CDR3 sequence is CASSQHGGELFF. The CDR3 DNA sequence: TGCGCCAGCAGCCAACACGGCGGGGAGCTGTTTTTT.

V gene TRBV7-7 combines with J gene TRBJ2-3, with TRBD2 matching 10 bases. J gave up 4 bases and V 5 bases, and 6 bases lay outside the gene matches. This CDR3 contains 15 residues. Germline V gives CDR1 SSHAT, CDR2 FNYEAQ (reference sequence). CDR3 amino acids: CASSPLTSGADTQYF. The CDR3 DNA sequence: TGTGCCAGCAGCCCGTTAACTAGCGGGGCAGATACGCAGTATTTT. The full variable domain, in which reference TRBV7-7 and TRBJ2-3 provide the parts outside the CDR3, is GAGVSQSPRYKVTKRGQDVTLRCDPISSHATLYWYQQALGQGPEFLTYFNYEAQPDKSGLPSDRFSAERPEGSISTLTIQRTEQRDSAMYRCASSPLTSGADTQYFGPGTRLTVL.

This chain links TRBV7-2 with TRBJ1-2; 7 positions match TRBD1. J was trimmed by 8 bases and V by 5 bases; bases with no gene match: 11. Per the germline V gene, CDR1 is SGHTA and CDR2 is FQGNSA. This CDR3 spans 14 amino acids. The CDR3 coding sequence is TGTGCCAGCAGCCCCTACCCCGACAGGGACGGCTACACCTTC. This codes for CASSPYPDRDGYTF. The full variable domain, its missing parts supplied by reference TRBV7-2 and TRBJ1-2, is GAGVSQSPSNKVTEKGKDVELRCDPISGHTALYWYRQSLGQGLEFLIYFQGNSAPDKSGLPSDRFSAERTGGSVSTLTIQRTQQEDSAVYLCASSPYPDRDGYTFGSGTRLTVV.

The J gene is TRBJ1-6, the V gene TRBV5-1; D gene unclear. The CDR3 length is 16 residues. Between the trimmed V and J ends, which lost 6 bases and 11 bases, there was a span of 24 bases. Germline values: CDR1 SGHRS, CDR2 YFSETQ. The DNA for the CDR3 is TGCGCCAGCAAATGGATTGCGGAGGTTGAGAATACACCCCTCCACTTT. This translates into CASKWIAEVENTPLHF.

In its sample, this clonotype was seen a few times. The rearrangement uses TRBV10-3 and TRBJ2-3, with a possible D match to TRBD2 (6 bases). The CDR3 is 15 amino acids. Germline-derived CDR1 and CDR2 are ENHRY and SYGVKD. V gave up 3 bases and J gave up 1 base, with 11 bases separating them. CDR3 nucleotide sequence: TGTGCCATCAGTGACCGGGGCGGGGGCACAGATACGCAGTATTTT. Its protein is CAISDRGGGTDTQYF.

This clonotype has more than one count but fewer than ten. The chain couples TRBV7-8 to TRBJ1-1; unclear D gene. Trimming shortened V by 2 bases and J by 4 bases, and 8 bases separated the two germline ends. The CDR3 extends over 13 amino acids. The germline CDR1 and CDR2 sequences are SGHVS and FQNEAQ. Written as DNA, the CDR3 is TGTGCCAGCAGCTTATCCGAACTCACTGAAGCTTTCTTT. It translates to CASSLSELTEAFF.

This clonotype appeared a few times. The V gene is TRBV29-1, the J gene TRBJ1-4; D not certain. V was shortened by 4 bases and J by 4 bases, with 10 bases between the two germline ends. The CDR3 has 13 residues. Germline CDR1 is SQVTM and CDR2 is ANQGSEA. CDR3 bases: TGCAGCGTTGCGGGGTCGGGTAATGAAAAACTGTTTTTT. Its translation: CSVAGSGNEKLFF.

V gene TRBV4-2 combines with J gene TRBJ2-5; a weak D match, TRBD1 (6 bases). Looked up from germline, CDR1 is LGHNA and CDR2 is YNFKEQ. CDR3 length equals 15 residues. V lost 1 base and J 2 bases, leaving 11 bases between the germline ends. The CDR3 bases are TGTGCCAGCAGCCAAGTTGAGAGGGGGCAAGAGACCCAGTACTTC. It encodes CASSQVERGQETQYF.

The chain links TRBV4-3 to TRBJ2-4; a weak D match, TRBD2 (6 bases). The length of the CDR3 is 15 residues. V lost 1 base and J lost 8, with 15 bases in between. CDR1 LGHNA and CDR2 YSLEER come from the germline V gene. As DNA, the CDR3 is TGCGCCAGCAGCCAAGCGCTGGCGGGGTGGGACATTCAGTACTTC. The encoded protein is CASSQALAGWDIQYF.

The chain recombines TRBV7-2 with TRBJ1-2; D is possibly TRBD1 (6 bases). The V and J ends lost 8 bases and 2 bases respectively, with 21 bases between them. Germline CDR1 reads SGHTA; CDR2 reads FQGNSA. The CDR3 covers 16 residues. CDR3 sequence (DNA): TGTGCCAGCTCATCCGGATCCAGGGGATACAACTATGGCTACACCTTC. Translated: CASSSGSRGYNYGYTF.

This clonotype was seen repeatedly, ten times or more. V gene TRBV4-1 combines with J gene TRBJ2-5; D is tentatively TRBD1 or TRBD2 (7 bases each). The CDR3 is 16 amino acids. The V and J ends lost 1 base and 5 bases respectively, with 17 bases between them. CDR1 MGHRA and CDR2 YSYEKL come from the germline V gene. The CDR3 here is CASSQAGAGGGETQYF. The DNA of the CDR3 is TGCGCCAGCAGCCAAGCTGGAGCAGGGGGGGGGGAGACCCAGTACTTC.

In its sample, this clonotype was seen a few times. The V call is TRBV6-2 or TRBV6-3, the J call TRBJ2-3; no clear D. The CDR3 has 13 amino acids. V shed 6 bases and J shed 4 bases, with 11 bases lying between them. Germline V gives CDR1 MNHEY, CDR2 SVGEGT. The DNA of the CDR3 is TGTGCCAGCAGCAGGAGCTACCCAGATACGCAGTATTTT. Amino acid sequence: CASSRSYPDTQYF.

This clonotype has just a few counts. The chain combines TRBV25-1 with TRBJ2-7; D could derive from TRBD1 or TRBD2 (5 bases each). The CDR3 is 13 residues long. V lost 8 bases and J lost 5, with 16 bases in between. Germline values: CDR1 MGHDK, CDR2 SYGVNS. The chain's CDR3 is CASGSTGTDEQYF. The CDR3 DNA reads TGTGCCAGCGGCTCTACCGGGACGGACGAGCAGTACTTC.